This T cell receptor beta chain was retrieved from a study of blood T cell repertoires in COVID-19. At the level of the study: PBMCs, B-cell-depleted T cells, or T cells were the source of the cDNA or gDNA that made up the material.

The ends were cut back, 7 bases at V and 7 bases at J, with 14 bases in the middle. This CDR3 is built from 13 residues. Germline CDR1 is MDHEN and CDR2 is SYDVKM. Ages ranged from about 18 to 89 years, with residence in about 24 US areas. Grouping used clinical history reported by participants in a survey and questionnaire. Per the authors' pipeline: Nucleated cell counts were estimated from reference gene primer amplification. Assay used: immunoSEQ multiplex PCR; TCRdb lists only in-frame clones, some missing. D and trimming were read from the DNA, whereas the V and J calls and clone size are those reported in that table. The sample lists approximately 300,000 clones, 90% occurring once.

The J gene is TRBJ1-5, the V gene TRBV28, with D uncertain. Sequenced input: PBMCs or T cells enriched from blood (not recorded which). This TCR was sampled from a young woman with acute COVID-19. The CDR3 loop is CASMWGEGQPQHF. The DNA of the CDR3 is TGTGCCAGCATGTGGGGAGAAGGGCAGCCCCAGCATTTT.